The sequence of this T cell receptor (beta chain) was determined in a study of human T cells and chemical hapten exposure. Specified time point: patch test 1, 2 weeks after DPC sensitization. This sample's treatment: therapeutic diphenylcyclopropenone sensitization with weekly scalp DPC. As the library was built, unique molecular identifiers were attached to individual cDNA molecules. How the authors handled the data: There were a median of around 96,000 TCRs per sample, with a range from roughly 20,000 to 700,000. TCRdb ran MiXCR on the RACE reads and lists one entry per CDR3 protein. These V and J calls rely on TCRdb rather than the paper's analysis. The table includes over 65,000 distinct CDR3 sequences, about 10% detected once. General study points: Controls formed significantly fewer large CDR3 similarity clusters than expanded TCRs did.

The sample holds many counts of this clonotype. The antigen is undetermined. The sequence was collected from a woman aged 45 to 65 with alopecia areata. Some clones in this sample may be carry-over from other donors' samples. The input for sequencing was whole blood, taken in connection with sensitization to the hapten diphenylcyclopropenone (DPC).

CDR3 coding DNA: TGCAGCGTTGAGAGGGGCCCCCCTGCCAAGACCCAGTACTTC. Its translation is CSVERGPPAKTQYF. This chain joins TRBV29-1 and TRBJ2-5, with D perhaps TRBD1 or TRBD2 (5 bases each). The CDR3 length is 14 residues. The V gene lost 3 bases and the J gene lost 6 bases, with 17 bases spanning the gap. Germline CDR1 is SQVTM and CDR2 is ANQGSEA.